The 22 T cell receptor beta chains listed next were all sequenced from one sample in a study of sequential checkpoint blockade in melanoma. The repertoire was sequenced with immunoSEQ multiplex PCR; TCRdb's copy has only in-frame clones and lacks some. The sample contains a few thousand clones, more than 45% of which appear only once. Specified treatment: randomized to nivolumab then ipilimumab (arm A) or the reverse (arm B). The specimen comprised CD8+ T cells sorted from blood (inferred from file names), sampled from a patient given nivolumab and ipilimumab in sequence. The origin of the receptors is a human donor with melanoma.

The J gene is TRBJ2-2, the V gene TRBV5-6; TRBD2 agrees at 10 bases. V dropped 1 base and J dropped 5; count of bases not matched to a gene: 2. This CDR3 contains 15 residues. In germline, CDR1 is SGHDT, CDR2 YYEEEE. The DNA of the CDR3 is TGTGCCAGCAGCTTGAGGACTAGCGGTACCGGGGAGCTGTTTTTT. Translated, it gives CASSLRTSGTGELFF.

This chain connects TRBV5-4 to TRBJ2-7; the D is unclear. The CDR3 contains 14 residues. Germline CDR1 reads SGHNT; CDR2 reads YYREEE (reference sequence). V shed 0 bases and J shed 0 bases, with 7 bases lying between them. CDR3 DNA sequence: TGTGCCAGCAGCTTGGGATTTAGCTCCTACGAGCAGTACTTC. Protein product: CASSLGFSSYEQYF.

This clone has more than one count but fewer than ten. The chain recombines TRBV6-1 with TRBJ1-1; D uncertain. The CDR3 consists of 13 residues. The germline V and J ends were trimmed by 5 bases and 1 base, with 8 bases remaining between them. CDR1 and CDR2 (germline): MNHNS, SASEGT. CDR3 protein: CASSPGKNTEAFF. In DNA, the CDR3 is TGTGCCAGCAGTCCGGGGAAGAACACTGAAGCTTTCTTT.

This chain joins TRBV27 and TRBJ2-7; no reliable D call. CDR3 length: 11 residues. CDR1 MNHEY and CDR2 SMNVEV come from the germline V gene (reference sequence). Deletions cut 2 bases from V and 9 bases from J, with 8 bases between. CDR3 in DNA: TGTGCCAGCAGTTTAGCGTCGGTGCAGTACTTC. The encoded protein is CASSLASVQYF.

The chain recombines TRBV7-9 with TRBJ2-7; TRBD1 might be the D (5 bases). The length of the CDR3 is 14 residues. Germline V lookup: CDR1 SEHNR, CDR2 FQNEAQ (reference sequence). Trimming removed 4 bases from V and 2 bases from J, with 12 bases in between. The CDR3 coding sequence is TGTGCCAGCAGCTCCCATCAGGGTACCTACGAGCAGTACTTC. Residues: CASSSHQGTYEQYF.

This clone was counted a few times. The chain employs TRBV28 and TRBJ1-2, with D uncertain. The CDR3 has 11 residues. Germline V lookup: CDR1 MDHEN, CDR2 SYDVKM. The ends were cut back, 7 bases at V and 6 bases at J, with 9 bases in the middle. The CDR3 reads CASNLGNGYTF. DNA of the CDR3: TGTGCCAGCAATCTCGGGAATGGCTACACCTTC.

The CDR3 region has the DNA TGTGCCAGCAGTATGCCGGGACAGGGAACCTACGAGCAGTACTTC. This encodes CASSMPGQGTYEQYF. V and J are TRBV5-4 and TRBJ2-7; 9 positions match TRBD1. This CDR3 is built from 15 residues. The trim removed 5 bases at V and 2 bases at J, leaving 8 bases unmatched. The germline CDR1 and CDR2 sequences are SGHNT and YYREEE (reference sequence).

This clone has only a few counts. The chain combines TRBV4-3 with TRBJ1-5; D gene uncertain. Germline V lookup: CDR1 LGHNA, CDR2 YSLEER. V was clipped by 3 bases and J by 5 bases, with 8 bases between them. This CDR3 comprises 13 residues. CDR3 protein: CASSQLAYQPQHF. The CDR3 nucleotides read TGCGCCAGCAGCCAGCTCGCGTATCAGCCCCAGCATTTT.

The chain links TRBV23-1 to TRBJ2-7; 9 bases line up with TRBD1. TRBV23-1 is marked as an open reading frame, function uncertain. The V segment lost 2 bases and the J segment 2 bases; nucleotides outside the gene matches: 7. The CDR3 sequence is 16 residues long. CDR3 bases: TGCGCCAGCAGTCAACGGCGGACAGGGGAGCCCTACGAGCAGTACTTC. Amino acid sequence: CASSQRRTGEPYEQYF.

This clone was detected once. The chain has TRBV5-4 and TRBJ1-3, with D possibly TRBD1 on 5 matching bases. Germline assignment: CDR1 SGHNT and CDR2 YYREEE (reference sequence). The CDR3 sequence is 17 residues long. V lost 4 bases, J lost 2 bases, and 19 bases lay in between. This CDR3 reads CASSLWGEGKAGNTIYF. The DNA for the CDR3 is TGTGCCAGCAGCCTCTGGGGGGAGGGTAAAGCTGGAAACACCATATATTTT.

The gene calls are TRBV28 and TRBJ2-7; D may be TRBD2 (6 bases). Per germline, CDR1 MDHEN and CDR2 SYDVKM. The CDR3 runs to 15 residues. The ends were cut back, 6 bases at V and 2 bases at J, with 17 bases in the middle. This chain's CDR3 is CASRLGAGQPYEQYF. CDR3 bases: TGTGCCAGCAGATTGGGTGCGGGGCAGCCCTACGAGCAGTACTTC.

The chain couples TRBV6-5 to TRBJ2-7; 13 nucleotides match TRBD2. From germline, CDR1 is MNHEY and CDR2 SVGAGI. CDR3 size: 15 residues. Trimming at V came to 7 bases and at J to 5 bases, leaving 8 bases not matched to a gene. In DNA, the CDR3 is TGTGCCAGCACCTCCGGGACTAGCGGGATGAACGAGCAGTACTTC. It yields the protein CASTSGTSGMNEQYF.

This clone appeared a few times. The chain couples TRBV6-6 to TRBJ1-1, with D perhaps matching TRBD1 (6 bases). Trimming took 6 bases from V and 6 from J, leaving 8 bases between them. The CDR3 totals 11 residues. The germline CDR1 and CDR2 sequences are MNHNY and SVGAGI (reference sequence). The CDR3: CASSHRAEAFF. In nucleotides, the CDR3 is TGTGCCAGCAGCCACAGGGCTGAAGCTTTCTTT.

This clone was counted between two and nine times. This chain joins TRBV7-2 and TRBJ1-5; 7 bases match TRBD1. Germline trimming cut 5 bases from V and 10 bases from J; bases unmatched to any gene: 8. CDR1 and CDR2 from the germline V gene are SGHTA and FQGNSA. The CDR3 is 13 amino acids. The CDR3 DNA is TGTGCCAGCAGCCAGGACAGGCGGCACCCCCAGCATTTT. It translates to CASSQDRRHPQHF. Full variable domain (outside the CDR3, taken from reference TRBV7-2 and TRBJ1-5): GAGVSQSPSNKVTEKGKDVELRCDPISGHTALYWYRQSLGQGLEFLIYFQGNSAPDKSGLPSDRFSAERTGGSVSTLTIQRTQQEDSAVYLCASSQDRRHPQHFGDGTRLSIL.

The chain carries TRBV28 and TRBJ2-2; 11 nucleotides agree with TRBD2. The CDR3 has 17 amino acids. V was clipped by 3 bases and J by 0 bases; unmatched bases: 3. Germline V gives CDR1 MDHEN, CDR2 SYDVKM. CDR3 sequence (DNA): TGTGCCAGCAGTTTGGAACTAGCGGGAGCGAACACCGGGGAGCTGTTTTTT. Protein: CASSLELAGANTGELFF.

This clone has more than one count but fewer than ten. The chain joins TRBV28 to TRBJ2-7, with TRBD1 as a possible D gene (5 bases). Germline V gene data show CDR1 as MDHEN and CDR2 as SYDVKM. This CDR3 is 12 amino acids long. The V end was cut by 2 bases, the J end by 5 bases, with 7 bases between. This CDR3 is CASSLQGNEQYF. Here the CDR3 DNA reads TGTGCCAGCAGTTTACAGGGCAACGAGCAGTACTTC.

This clone is medium-sized (0.01 to 0.1%). V and J are TRBV28 and TRBJ2-7, with no clear D. The CDR3 covers 16 residues. Germline V gene data show CDR1 as MDHEN and CDR2 as SYDVKM. Trimming cost V 2 bases and J 0 bases, with 14 bases left between them. CDR3 region: CASSLEYVPGSYEQYF. Here the CDR3 DNA reads TGTGCCAGCAGTTTAGAATACGTGCCGGGCTCCTACGAGCAGTACTTC. The entire variable domain, with the rest obtained from reference TRBV28 and TRBJ2-7, is as follows: DVKVTQSSRYLVKRTGEKVFLECVQDMDHENMFWYRQDPGLGLRLIYFSYDVKMKEKGDIPEGYSVSREKKERFSLILESASTNQTSMYLCASSLEYVPGSYEQYFGPGTRLTVT.

J is TRBJ1-1 and V is TRBV7-9, with 8 bases identical to TRBD1. The germline CDR1 and CDR2 sequences are SEHNR and FQNEAQ (reference sequence). V dropped 1 base and J dropped 4; count of bases not matched to a gene: 2. The CDR3 is made up of 14 amino acids. As DNA, the CDR3 is TGTGCCAGCAGCTTAGGACAGGGGCGCACTGAAGCTTTCTTT. Protein: CASSLGQGRTEAFF.

V is TRBV7-6 and J is TRBJ2-7; possibly TRBD2 for D (5 bases). This CDR3 contains 15 residues. V lost 5 bases and J 2 bases, leaving 16 bases between the germline ends. The germline V gene encodes CDR1 SGHVS and CDR2 FNYEAQ. The CDR3 region has the DNA TGTGCCAGCAGCGGAGGCCGCAGCTCTACCTACGAGCAGTACTTC. Protein product: CASSGGRSSTYEQYF.

In its sample, this clone ranks as medium-sized. The chain carries TRBV5-4 and TRBJ2-7; possible D gene TRBD1, 6 bases. CDR1 is SGHNT and CDR2 is YYREEE in the germline V gene (reference sequence). This CDR3 has 11 residues. V lost 9 bases and J lost 5, with 12 bases in between. The CDR3 region is CATQGWDEQYF. The CDR3 DNA follows: TGTGCCACACAGGGATGGGACGAGCAGTACTTC.

The chain uses TRBV6-6 and TRBJ1-1; weak D call: TRBD1 (5 bases). V was pared by 4 bases and J by 0 bases, with 12 bases between. There are 15 residues in the CDR3. The germline V gene encodes CDR1 MNHNY and CDR2 SVGAGI (reference sequence). CDR3 region: CASSLDSPLNTEAFF. In DNA, the CDR3 is TGTGCCAGCAGTTTAGACAGTCCCTTGAACACTGAAGCTTTCTTT.

The chain joins TRBV7-8 to TRBJ2-7, with a tentative D call TRBD1 (6 bases). Trimming removed 3 bases at V and 1 base at J, with 13 bases between. Germline CDR1 and CDR2: SGHVS and FQNEAQ. The CDR3 loop spans 15 amino acids. This chain's CDR3 is CASSFFGTTSYEQYF. For the CDR3, the DNA is TGTGCCAGCAGCTTTTTTGGGACAACTTCCTACGAGCAGTACTTC.